The 30 T cell receptor beta chains listed next were all sequenced from one sample in a study of T-cell reconstitution after alpha-beta-depleted transplantation in children. Library preparation (for TCRbeta) was performed with unique molecular identifiers. TCRdb re-analysed the PCR reads in MiXCR, keeping a single row per CDR3 protein. Found here are approximately 590,000 distinct CDR3 sequences, 10% of them singletons; the top ten hold less than 5%. The specimen comprised PBMCs from the stem cell graft donor, sampled from the stem cell graft. The receptors were sampled from a human donor who donated a stem cell graft to a child with acute myeloid leukemia.

V gene TRBV29-1 combines with J gene TRBJ2-1, with D perhaps TRBD2 (5 bases). Trimming took 3 bases from V and 3 from J, leaving 9 bases between them. The CDR3 loop spans 13 amino acids. Germline CDR1 reads SQVTM; CDR2 reads ANQGSEA. The CDR3 spells CSVDRDIYNEQFF. CDR3 sequence (DNA): TGCAGCGTTGATCGGGATATCTACAATGAGCAGTTCTTC.

This clonotype was observed a handful of times. This chain uses TRBV20-1 with TRBJ2-1; 8 nucleotides match TRBD2. Germline V gives CDR1 DFQATT, CDR2 SNEGSKA (reference sequence). Germline trimming cut 3 bases from V and 5 bases from J; bases unmatched to any gene: 6. This CDR3 is 14 amino acids long. The chain's CDR3 is CSASEAGVNNEQFF. The CDR3 region has the DNA TGCAGTGCTAGCGAAGCGGGAGTCAACAATGAGCAGTTCTTC.

There are many counts of this clonotype. V usage is TRBV6-1 and J usage is TRBJ1-2; the D is unclear. Per germline, CDR1 MNHNS and CDR2 SASEGT. This CDR3 contains 13 residues. With 8 bases removed from V and 4 bases from J, the gap between germline ends came to 14 bases. The CDR3 DNA sequence: TGTGCCAGCGCCAGCTCCGGGAGCTATGGCTACACCTTC. Protein product: CASASSGSYGYTF.

This clonotype was detected ten times or more. CDR3 bases: TGTGCCAGCAGCCTCCTGACACCTAACACCTACGAGCAGTACTTC. Amino acids: CASSLLTPNTYEQYF. The genes are TRBV7-9 and TRBJ2-7; D not certain. Looked up from germline, CDR1 is SEHNR and CDR2 is FQNEAQ (reference sequence). CDR3 length: 15 amino acids. Trimming took 5 bases from V and 2 from J, leaving 16 bases between them. The variable domain in full, with the rest retrieved from reference TRBV7-9 and TRBJ2-7, is DTGVSQNPRHKITKRGQNVTFRCDPISEHNRLYWYRQTLGQGPEFLTYFQNEAQLEKSRLLSDRFSAERPKGSFSTLEIQRTEQGDSAMYLCASSLLTPNTYEQYFGPGTRLTVT.

This chain uses TRBV6-4 with TRBJ2-2; unclear D gene. Trimming cost V 2 bases and J 1 base, with 8 bases left between them. Looked up from germline, CDR1 is MRHNA and CDR2 is SNTAGT. The CDR3 covers 15 residues. CDR3 loop: CASSDSRLNTGELFF. The CDR3 coding sequence is TGTGCCAGCAGTGACAGTAGGCTGAACACCGGGGAGCTGTTTTTT.

V gene TRBV6-1 combines with J gene TRBJ2-2; 12 bases agree with TRBD2. The junction had 7 bases not matched to a gene; V was cut back by 8 bases and J by 3 bases. This CDR3 has 16 amino acids. The germline V gene encodes CDR1 MNHNS and CDR2 SASEGT. The CDR3 loop is CASGNLAGGYTGELFF. The CDR3 nucleotides read TGTGCCAGCGGTAATCTAGCGGGAGGGTACACCGGGGAGCTGTTTTTT.

The chain couples TRBV30 to TRBJ1-1; D is uncertain. The CDR3 extends over 14 amino acids. CDR1 is GTSNPN, CDR2 SVGIG, per germline (reference sequence). The ends were cut back, 1 base at V and 1 base at J, with 10 bases in the middle. The chain's CDR3 is CAWSAMPENTEAFF. In nucleotides, the CDR3 is TGTGCCTGGAGTGCAATGCCAGAGAACACTGAAGCTTTCTTT. The full variable domain, completed using reference TRBV30 and TRBJ1-1, is SQTIHQWPATLVQPVGSPLSLECTVEGTSNPNLYWYRQAAGRGLQLLFYSVGIGQISSEVPQNLSASRPQDRQFILSSKKLLLSDSGFYLCAWSAMPENTEAFFGQGTRLTVV.

The chain uses TRBV12-5 and TRBJ1-1; D gene unclear. Trimming took 2 bases from V and 1 from J, leaving 5 bases between them. The CDR3 has 13 amino acids. Germline V gene sequence: CDR1 LGHNT, CDR2 FRNRAP. DNA for the CDR3: TGTGCTAGTGGTTTGCACGAGAACACTGAAGCTTTCTTT. Protein: CASGLHENTEAFF.

This clonotype has just a few counts. The chain links TRBV29-1 to TRBJ1-3; D is uncertain. V was trimmed by 7 bases and J by 3 bases, leaving 10 bases between them. The germline gives CDR1 SQVTM, CDR2 ANQGSEA. CDR3 size: 12 residues. DNA for the CDR3: TGCAGCGCCCGGGCCCTTGGAAACACCATATATTTT. This codes for CSARALGNTIYF.

In its sample, this clonotype was seen many times. The chain combines TRBV5-1 with TRBJ1-4; D is unresolved. V was shortened by 5 bases and J by 11 bases, with 19 bases between the two germline ends. CDR1 and CDR2 (germline): SGHRS, YFSETQ. The CDR3 runs 14 residues. The CDR3 protein is CASRTEEKMGKLFF. For the CDR3, the DNA is TGCGCCAGCAGAACCGAGGAGAAAATGGGGAAACTGTTTTTT.

This clonotype was found many times. J is TRBJ1-3 and V is TRBV7-2; D remains unclear. V was shortened by 1 base and J by 4 bases, with 8 bases between the two germline ends. The CDR3 is 14 residues long. Germline V gene data show CDR1 as SGHTA and CDR2 as FQGNSA. This CDR3 is CASSLGVSGNTIYF. The DNA for the CDR3 is TGTGCCAGCAGCTTAGGGGTATCGGGAAACACCATATATTTT.

This clonotype was detected many times. The chain uses TRBV20-1 and TRBJ2-2; no reliable D call. Germline CDR1 is DFQATT and CDR2 is SNEGSKA (reference sequence). Trimming took off 4 bases at V and 1 base at J, with 13 bases between the two ends. CDR3 length: 15 residues. CDR3: CSAKPSYLNTGELFF. The CDR3, as DNA: TGCAGTGCTAAGCCTTCCTACTTGAACACCGGGGAGCTGTTTTTT.

This clonotype was observed many times. The chain is built from TRBV10-3 and TRBJ2-3; TRBD2 aligns across 10 bases. Germline loops: CDR1 ENHRY, CDR2 SYGVKD. This CDR3 contains 18 residues. Trimming removed 0 bases from V and 0 bases from J; junction bases left unmatched: 6. The CDR3 DNA sequence: TGTGCCATCAGTGAGTCAAGTGGACTAGCGGCTAGCACAGATACGCAGTATTTT. It translates to CAISESSGLAASTDTQYF.

There are a few counts of this clonotype. The chain recombines TRBV5-5 with TRBJ2-2; D gene uncertain. The CDR3 runs 13 residues. Germline V gene sequence: CDR1 SGHKS, CDR2 YYEKEE (reference sequence). Trimming removed 2 bases at V and 7 bases at J, with 9 bases between. The CDR3 DNA is TGTGCCAGCAGCTTCGCCTTGGGCGGGGAGCTGTTTTTT. Translated, it gives CASSFALGGELFF. Full variable domain (outside the CDR3, taken from reference TRBV5-5 and TRBJ2-2): DAGVTQSPTHLIKTRGQQVTLRCSPISGHKSVSWYQQVLGQGPQFIFQYYEKEERGRGNFPDRFSARQFPNYSSELNVNALLLGDSALYLCASSFALGGELFFGEGSRLTVL.

This clonotype occurred once. CDR3 sequence reads: CASSLNIGTQPYEQYF. CDR3 sequence (DNA): TGTGCCAGCAGTTTGAACATCGGGACACAGCCTTACGAGCAGTACTTC. The V call is TRBV5-5, the J call TRBJ2-7, with D perhaps TRBD1 (6 bases). V lost 5 bases and J 4 bases, leaving 22 bases between the germline ends. Germline V gene lookup returns CDR1 SGHKS and CDR2 YYEKEE (reference sequence). The CDR3 is 16 amino acids. Using reference TRBV5-5 and TRBJ2-7 for the parts outside the CDR3, the full variable domain is DAGVTQSPTHLIKTRGQQVTLRCSPISGHKSVSWYQQVLGQGPQFIFQYYEKEERGRGNFPDRFSARQFPNYSSELNVNALLLGDSALYLCASSLNIGTQPYEQYFGPGTRLTVT.

This clonotype was picked up a small number of times. The chain has TRBV24-1 and TRBJ2-5; D gene unclear. Germline V gene sequence: CDR1 KGHDR, CDR2 SFDVKD. V lost 1 base and J 2 bases, leaving 19 bases between the germline ends. The CDR3 length is 18 residues. The CDR3 nucleotides are TGTGCCACCAGTGATTTTTTCCCCAGTGGGCAGTCACAAGAGACCCAGTACTTC. Translation gives CATSDFFPSGQSQETQYF.

This clonotype was counted at least ten times. The J gene is TRBJ1-4, the V gene TRBV15; D is perhaps TRBD1 (5 bases). CDR3 size: 13 residues. Germline V lookup: CDR1 LNHNV, CDR2 YYDKDF (reference sequence). Trimming shortened V by 3 bases and J by 7 bases, and 9 bases separated the two germline ends. CDR3 DNA: TGTGCCACCAGCAGGGCGGGGGGTGAAAAACTGTTTTTT. This sequence encodes CATSRAGGEKLFF.

This chain connects TRBV10-3 to TRBJ2-7; the match to TRBD1 covers 9 bases. V shed 4 bases and J 3 bases; nucleotides not matched to a gene: 10. This CDR3 region has 16 residues. CDR1 is ENHRY and CDR2 is SYGVKD in the germline V gene. CDR3 nucleotide sequence: TGTGCCATCAGTGCCTCCCCCCCGGGACAGGGCTACGAGCAGTACTTC. It translates to CAISASPPGQGYEQYF.

This clonotype appeared many times. The V gene is TRBV12-3 or TRBV12-4, the J gene TRBJ2-7; D is uncertain. The CDR3 spans 16 residues. The V gene lost 3 bases and the J gene lost 3 bases, with 18 bases spanning the gap. The CDR3 region is CASSFGRAGTHYEQYF. The CDR3 bases are TGTGCCAGCAGTTTTGGTAGGGCAGGAACCCACTACGAGCAGTACTTC.

Many counts were recorded for this clonotype. The chain combines TRBV20-1 with TRBJ1-1; TRBD1 aligns across 9 bases. This CDR3 spans 12 amino acids. Trimming cost V 6 bases and J 3 bases; bases outside gene matches: 2. CDR1 and CDR2 from the germline V gene are DFQATT and SNEGSKA (reference sequence). Written as DNA, the CDR3 is TGCAGTGCCGACAGGGGGGACACTGAAGCTTTCTTT. Protein product: CSADRGDTEAFF.

Turning to this clonotype: At one end, the junction sequence differs from germline, possibly due to a read error. The CDR3, as DNA: TGTGCCAGCAGCTCCATTTTGGCAGATACGCAGTATTTT. Its protein product is CASSSILADTQYF. The chain is built from TRBV5-1 and TRBJ2-3; D is unresolved. The CDR3 spans 13 residues. CDR1 is SGHRS, CDR2 YFSETQ, per germline.

This clonotype was picked up many times. The rearrangement links TRBV20-1 to TRBJ1-1, with a tentative D call TRBD1 (5 bases). There are 13 residues in the CDR3. Per the germline V gene, CDR1 is DFQATT and CDR2 is SNEGSKA (reference sequence). The V end lost 5 bases, the J end lost 1 base, and 11 bases lay between the germline ends. The CDR3 sequence is CSAGGYRNTEAFF. CDR3 in DNA: TGCAGTGCTGGGGGGTACAGGAACACTGAAGCTTTCTTT.

The rearrangement joins TRBV29-1 to TRBJ2-6, with TRBD1 identical over 8 bases. The V gene end was trimmed by 6 bases and the J gene end by 9 bases; junction bases not matched to a gene: 10. There are 14 residues in the CDR3. The germline V gene encodes CDR1 SQVTM and CDR2 ANQGSEA. The CDR3 here is CSVPTGGGGNVLTF. The CDR3 DNA sequence: TGCAGCGTGCCTACAGGGGGTGGTGGCAACGTCCTGACTTTC.

This clonotype came up many times. This sequence joins TRBV12-3 or TRBV12-4 and TRBJ2-2; D perhaps matches TRBD1 (5 bases). The CDR3 sequence is 13 residues long. The ends were cut back, 6 bases at V and 6 bases at J, with 11 bases in the middle. The CDR3 is CASSPRVAGELFF. DNA of the CDR3: TGTGCCAGCAGCCCCAGGGTAGCCGGGGAGCTGTTTTTT.

There are a few counts of this clonotype. The CDR3 protein is CASSARTGGSSPLHF. The CDR3 DNA sequence: TGTGCCAGCAGCGCCAGGACAGGGGGCAGTTCACCCCTCCACTTT. V usage is TRBV9 and J usage is TRBJ1-6, with 11 nucleotides matching TRBD1. The CDR3 is 15 amino acids. V was pared by 3 bases and J by 9 bases, with 5 bases of the junction left unmatched. The germline V gene encodes CDR1 SGDLS and CDR2 YYNGEE.

The chain uses TRBV7-2 and TRBJ1-4; 12 bases fit TRBD1. The CDR3 loop spans 15 amino acids. The germline V gene encodes CDR1 SGHTA and CDR2 FQGNSA. The trim removed 3 bases at V and 7 bases at J, leaving 3 bases unmatched. The CDR3 bases are TGTGCCAGCAGCTTTGGGACAGGGGGCGTTGAAAAACTGTTTTTT. Translated: CASSFGTGGVEKLFF.

The table lists this clonotype with many counts. This chain connects TRBV5-5 to TRBJ2-7; TRBD2 matches at 13 bases. CDR3 length: 16 residues. Germline V gene lookup returns CDR1 SGHKS and CDR2 YYEKEE (reference sequence). The J segment lost 2 bases and the V segment lost 4 bases, leaving 6 bases of the junction unmatched. CDR3 residues: CASSLLGLAGAYEQYF. In DNA form, the CDR3 reads TGTGCCAGCAGCCTCCTCGGACTAGCGGGGGCCTACGAGCAGTACTTC.

This clonotype was detected a few times. The CDR3 is CASSYGADRGYEQYF. The CDR3 region has the DNA TGTGCCAGCAGTTACGGCGCGGACAGGGGGTACGAGCAGTACTTC. V and J are TRBV6-5 and TRBJ2-7, with 10 positions matching TRBD1. This CDR3 region has 15 residues. With V trimmed by 2 bases and J by 4 bases, 5 bases remained unmatched. Germline V gene lookup returns CDR1 MNHEY and CDR2 SVGAGI.

This clonotype was recorded a few times. This chain joins TRBV20-1 and TRBJ1-4; D remains ambiguous. Germline V CDR1 and CDR2: DFQATT, SNEGSKA (reference sequence). Trimming stripped 6 bases from V and 0 bases from J, with 8 bases between. The CDR3 loop spans 13 amino acids. CDR3 in amino acids: CSAAVATNEKLFF. The CDR3 coding sequence is TGCAGTGCCGCCGTTGCAACTAATGAAAAACTGTTTTTT.

This clonotype was recorded at least ten times. The chain carries TRBV7-2 and TRBJ2-5; maybe TRBD2 (5 bases). V lost 4 bases, J lost 5 bases, and 11 bases lay in between. CDR1 and CDR2 (germline): SGHTA, FQGNSA. The CDR3 consists of 13 residues. Written as DNA, the CDR3 is TGTGCCAGCAGCTATCCCCGAGGGGAGACCCAGTACTTC. Translating gives CASSYPRGETQYF.